Here is one TCR beta chain with its context. Antigen unknown. The source of the sample is a study of glioma-infiltrating T cells. Overall study results and limits: Above-expected tissue-blood divergence occurred in all gliomas, most in low-grade ones. Tissue and blood shared very few CDR3 sequences.

V was clipped by 5 bases and J by 4 bases; unmatched bases: 10. The CDR3 is 15 residues long. The germline CDR1 and CDR2 sequences are SGHTA and FQGTGA. TCR alpha and beta CDR3 regions were amplified from RNA using iRepertoire nested multiplex PCR. Input was about 85-450 ng of tissue mRNA or PBMC total RNA. TCRdb recomputed calls from the multiplex PCR reads with MiXCR, one row per CDR3 protein. The profile shows some 130,000 distinct CDR3 sequences, approximately 26% of them singletons. The receptor was isolated from a human donor with low-grade glioma or glioblastoma, undergoing nonglioma brain surgery, or in good health (not recorded which). Source material: glioma tissue, nonneoplastic brain tissue, or PBMCs (not recorded which). The V and J genes are TRBV7-3 and TRBJ1-1; the match to TRBD1 covers 7 bases. This chain's CDR3 is CASSTNRQGRTEAFF. For the CDR3, the DNA is TGTGCCAGCAGCACGAATCGACAGGGACGCACTGAAGCTTTCTTT. Filled out from reference TRBV7-3 and TRBJ1-1, the complete variable domain reads GAGVSQTPSNKVTEKGKYVELRCDPISGHTALYWYRQSLGQGPEFLIYFQGTGAADDSGLPNDRFFAVRPEGSVSTLKIQRTERGDSAVYLCASSTNRQGRTEAFFGQGTRLTVV.